One sample yielded the 26 T cell receptor beta chains listed below, sequenced in a study of cytomegalovirus exposure and HLA in healthy donors. In the PCR, 60 Vbeta and 13 Jbeta primers were used. Measured with immunoSEQ multiplex PCR; TCRdb has only the in-frame clones, and not every one. This table has 150,000 or so clones, about four fifths appearing once. The sequenced sample was PBMCs. These receptor sequences come from a man younger than 35 in good health and CMV-seronegative.

The V call is TRBV11-1, the J call TRBJ1-1; TRBD1 matches at 9 bases. V gave up 5 bases and J gave up 1 base; unmatched junction bases: 8. CDR3 length: 16 residues. Germline lookup yields CDR1 SGHAT and CDR2 FQDESV (reference sequence). The CDR3 DNA is TGTGCCAGCAGCCCCGGGACAGGGCTCCCGAACACTGAAGCTTTCTTT. The encoded protein is CASSPGTGLPNTEAFF.

This rearrangement joins TRBV5-6 to TRBJ2-2; D might be TRBD1 (6 bases). CDR1 and CDR2 from the germline V gene are SGHDT and YYEEEE. There are 11 residues in the CDR3. Deletions cut 3 bases from V and 10 bases from J, with 7 bases between. The CDR3 reads CASSWGPELFF. In nucleotides, the CDR3 is TGTGCCAGCAGCTGGGGGCCGGAGCTGTTTTTT.

Turning to this clone: Germline is not matched at one junction end, which may reflect a read error. The J gene is TRBJ1-2, the V gene TRBV5-6; D is perhaps TRBD1 (5 bases). This CDR3 has 13 residues. Germline CDR1 and CDR2: SGHDT and YYEEEE. CDR3 nucleotides: TGTGCCAGCAGCTTGGACAGGCTCTATCGCTACACCTTC. It codes for CASSLDRLYRYTF.

The CDR3 here is CAISSLAGGPETQYF. CDR3 DNA: TGTGCCATCAGCTCTCTGGCGGGGGGGCCGGAGACCCAGTACTTC. The genes are TRBV10-3 and TRBJ2-5; 9 bases are shared with TRBD2. The CDR3 is 15 residues long. Per germline, CDR1 ENHRY and CDR2 SYGVKD. Trimming at V came to 6 bases and at J to 5 bases, leaving 10 bases not matched to a gene.

The CDR3 region has the DNA TGTGCCAGCAGTGATAAGACTGGGACAGGGGGTGAAAAACTGTTTTTT. Translation: CASSDKTGTGGEKLFF. The rearrangement joins TRBV6-1 to TRBJ1-4, with 11 bases matching TRBD1. Germline assignment: CDR1 MNHNS and CDR2 SASEGT. Trimming took 3 bases from V and 7 from J; bases not matched to a gene: 7. The CDR3 runs 16 residues.

V usage is TRBV7-6 and J usage is TRBJ1-2, with 9 bases aligning to TRBD1. Unmatched junction bases numbered 3, after V lost 5 bases and J lost 8 bases. The CDR3 has 12 amino acids. Germline V CDR1 and CDR2: SGHVS, FNYEAQ. DNA of the CDR3: TGTGCCAGCAGCGCGGGACAGGGAGGCTACACCTTC. This sequence encodes CASSAGQGGYTF.

This clone turned up a few times. CDR3 in DNA: TGTGCCTGGAGGGGGGGGCTGAACACTGAAGCTTTCTTT. Its protein is CAWRGGLNTEAFF. The V and J genes are TRBV30 and TRBJ1-1, with D perhaps matching TRBD1 (6 bases). CDR3 length: 13 residues. CDR1 and CDR2 from the germline V gene are GTSNPN and SVGIG (reference sequence). V lost 3 bases, J lost 0 bases, and 8 bases lay in between.

The chain carries TRBV18 and TRBJ2-1, with 9 bases fitting TRBD1. V lost 3 bases, J lost 6 bases, and 9 bases stayed unmatched. The CDR3 is made up of 16 amino acids. From germline, CDR1 is KGHSH and CDR2 LQKENI. In DNA, the CDR3 is TGTGCCAGCTCACCCATAACAGGGGGCCAAGGCAATGAGCAGTTCTTC. This gives the protein CASSPITGGQGNEQFF.

V gene TRBV11-2 combines with J gene TRBJ2-3, with D perhaps TRBD2 (5 bases). Trimming removed 3 bases from V and 4 bases from J, with 5 bases in between. This CDR3 spans 12 amino acids. Germline lookup yields CDR1 SGHAT and CDR2 FQNNGV. CDR3: CASSFGADTQYF. The CDR3 DNA follows: TGTGCCAGCAGCTTCGGGGCAGATACGCAGTATTTT.

The rearrangement uses TRBV18 and TRBJ1-1; 8 bases match TRBD1. The CDR3 is made up of 15 amino acids. After removal of 0 bases from V and 4 bases from J, the junction contained 4 bases not matched to a gene. Germline CDR1 and CDR2: KGHSH and LQKENI. The CDR3 region has the DNA TGTGCCAGCTCACCACCGGACAGGGTGGTCACTGAAGCTTTCTTT. The encoded protein is CASSPPDRVVTEAFF.

This clone occurred a few times. V and J are TRBV4-2 and TRBJ1-5; D is perhaps TRBD1 (6 bases). The V and J ends lost 0 bases and 5 bases respectively, with 11 bases between them. The CDR3 length is 15 residues. Germline values: CDR1 LGHNA, CDR2 YNFKEQ. For the CDR3, the DNA is TGTGCCAGCAGCCAAGATGACAGGCAGTATCAGCCCCAGCATTTT. Residues: CASSQDDRQYQPQHF.

This chain joins TRBV9 and TRBJ2-3, with a tentative D call TRBD1 (6 bases). CDR3 length: 15 amino acids. The V end was cut by 0 bases, the J end by 1 base, with 9 bases between. The germline CDR1 and CDR2 sequences are SGDLS and YYNGEE. The CDR3 here is CASSVEQGRTDTQYF. The CDR3 nucleotides are TGTGCCAGCAGCGTAGAACAGGGACGCACAGATACGCAGTATTTT.

The chain is built from TRBV4-3 and TRBJ2-5, with 8 bases that match TRBD1. The CDR3 spans 14 residues. Trimming removed 2 bases from V and 5 bases from J; junction bases left unmatched: 4. The germline V gene encodes CDR1 LGHNA and CDR2 YSLEER. CDR3 sequence reads: CASSQNRGSETQYF. The CDR3 region has the DNA TGCGCCAGCAGCCAAAACAGGGGGTCGGAGACCCAGTACTTC.

This clone came up once. The chain carries TRBV7-9 and TRBJ1-2, with D tentatively TRBD1 (6 bases). V dropped 5 bases and J dropped 0 bases, with 13 bases sitting between them. This CDR3 has 15 amino acids. Germline V lookup: CDR1 SEHNR, CDR2 FQNEAQ (reference sequence). The CDR3 region has the DNA TGTGCCAGCAGCCCAGTCCGGGACACTAACTATGGCTACACCTTC. Encoded protein: CASSPVRDTNYGYTF.

V and J are TRBV7-2 and TRBJ2-7; D is perhaps TRBD1 (5 bases). The V end was cut by 2 bases, the J end by 1 base, with 12 bases between. The V gene's germline CDR1 is SGHTA and CDR2 FQGNSA. The CDR3 covers 15 residues. CDR3 region: CASSLWGDSSYEQYF. The CDR3 bases are TGTGCCAGCAGCTTATGGGGCGACAGTTCCTACGAGCAGTACTTC.

This chain connects TRBV6-1 to TRBJ2-7; the match to TRBD1 covers 9 bases. There are 14 residues in the CDR3. V shed 6 bases and J 2 bases; nucleotides not matched to a gene: 5. The germline V gene has CDR1 MNHNS and CDR2 SASEGT. CDR3 DNA: TGTGCCAGCAGGGCCGGGACAGGGACCTACGAGCAGTACGTC. Its protein product is CASRAGTGTYEQYV.

The V call is TRBV28, the J call TRBJ1-1, with a possible D match to TRBD1 (6 bases). In germline, CDR1 is MDHEN, CDR2 SYDVKM. The CDR3 has 13 amino acids. Trimming left V 8 bases short and J 4 bases short, with 14 bases between. The CDR3 DNA reads as TGTGCCAGCGGGGGGGGGCCGGGCACTGAAGCTTTCTTT. Translation: CASGGGPGTEAFF.

The table lists this clone with a count of one. J is TRBJ2-3 and V is TRBV6-6; TRBD2 agrees at 7 bases. Germline V gene lookup returns CDR1 MNHNY and CDR2 SVGAGI (reference sequence). V was pared by 8 bases and J by 1 base, with 9 bases of the junction left unmatched. CDR3 length equals 15 residues. This CDR3 reads CASGKRRGGTDTQYF. In DNA form, the CDR3 reads TGTGCCAGCGGTAAACGCCGGGGGGGCACAGATACGCAGTATTTT.

This clone was seen a single time. V and J are TRBV7-3 and TRBJ2-1; 7 nucleotides match TRBD1. CDR1 and CDR2 (germline): SGHTA, FQGTGA. The CDR3 has 15 residues. The V and J ends lost 4 bases and 1 base, in that order; junction bases with no gene match: 4. CDR3 DNA: TGTGCCAGCAGCTCCGCAGGGGGATCCTACAATGAGCAGTTCTTC. Amino acid sequence: CASSSAGGSYNEQFF.

This chain connects TRBV6-6 to TRBJ1-5; D is ambiguous. CDR1 MNHNY and CDR2 SVGAGI come from the germline V gene (reference sequence). This CDR3 comprises 14 residues. Trimming removed 7 bases from V and 3 bases from J, with 13 bases in between. The CDR3 DNA reads as TGTGCCAGCACCCCCCCAGGCCCCAATCAGCCCCAGCATTTT. Protein sequence: CASTPPGPNQPQHF.

The chain is built from TRBV19 and TRBJ2-2; TRBD2 agrees at 11 bases. J was trimmed by 2 bases and V by 1 base; bases with no gene match: 6. The CDR3 spans 18 residues. CDR1 and CDR2 from the germline V gene are LNHDA and SQIVND (reference sequence). This CDR3 is CASSIATSGGPNTGELFF. CDR3 DNA: TGTGCCAGTAGTATAGCCACTAGCGGGGGCCCAAACACCGGGGAGCTGTTTTTT.

The chain links TRBV27 to TRBJ2-7; D might be TRBD1 (5 bases). Germline V lookup: CDR1 MNHEY, CDR2 SMNVEV (reference sequence). The CDR3 has 15 amino acids. Between the trimmed V and J ends, which lost 6 bases and 3 bases, there was a span of 18 bases. The CDR3 sequence is CASSPSGANVYEQYF. CDR3 nucleotides: TGTGCCAGCAGCCCTAGTGGGGCCAATGTCTACGAGCAGTACTTC.

The chain carries TRBV10-1 and TRBJ2-3, with 12 bases fitting TRBD1. Germline lookup yields CDR1 WNHNN and CDR2 SYGVQD (reference sequence). The CDR3 is 15 amino acids. Losses at the gene ends were 6 bases for V and 2 bases for J; bases not matched to a gene: 3. The CDR3 spells CASSGTGGPTDTQYF. CDR3 sequence (DNA): TGCGCCAGCAGCGGGACAGGGGGCCCCACAGATACGCAGTATTTT.

The rearrangement joins TRBV7-9 to TRBJ2-7; 10 positions agree with TRBD1. Trimming took 6 bases from V and 2 from J; bases not matched to a gene: 13. Looked up from germline, CDR1 is SEHNR and CDR2 is FQNEAQ (reference sequence). This CDR3 is built from 17 residues. This CDR3 is CASRHQAGTGAAYEQYF. Here the CDR3 DNA reads TGTGCCAGCAGACACCAAGCCGGGACAGGGGCAGCCTACGAGCAGTACTTC.

The V gene is TRBV23-1, the J gene TRBJ2-2, with TRBD1 identical over 9 bases. TRBV23-1 is marked as an open reading frame, function uncertain. V was pared by 9 bases and J by 1 base, with 9 bases of the junction left unmatched. The CDR3 runs 16 residues. The CDR3, as DNA: TGCGCCAGGGGGGGACAGGGAAATAGGAACACCGGGGAGCTGTTTTTT. As protein: CARGGQGNRNTGELFF.

This clone was counted a single time. The rearrangement links TRBV19 to TRBJ2-1; D is perhaps TRBD2 (5 bases). Deletions cut 6 bases from V and 1 base from J, with 10 bases between. The CDR3 totals 14 residues. The germline V gene encodes CDR1 LNHDA and CDR2 SQIVND (reference sequence). CDR3 bases: TGTGCCAGTAGCATCGGGGTGTCCTACAATGAGCAGTTCTTC. It specifies CASSIGVSYNEQFF. Complete variable domain (other parts from reference TRBV19 and TRBJ2-1): DGGITQSPKYLFRKEGQNVTLSCEQNLNHDAMYWYRQDPGQGLRLIYYSQIVNDFQKGDIAEGYSVSREKKESFPLTVTSAQKNPTAFYLCASSIGVSYNEQFFGPGTRLTVL.